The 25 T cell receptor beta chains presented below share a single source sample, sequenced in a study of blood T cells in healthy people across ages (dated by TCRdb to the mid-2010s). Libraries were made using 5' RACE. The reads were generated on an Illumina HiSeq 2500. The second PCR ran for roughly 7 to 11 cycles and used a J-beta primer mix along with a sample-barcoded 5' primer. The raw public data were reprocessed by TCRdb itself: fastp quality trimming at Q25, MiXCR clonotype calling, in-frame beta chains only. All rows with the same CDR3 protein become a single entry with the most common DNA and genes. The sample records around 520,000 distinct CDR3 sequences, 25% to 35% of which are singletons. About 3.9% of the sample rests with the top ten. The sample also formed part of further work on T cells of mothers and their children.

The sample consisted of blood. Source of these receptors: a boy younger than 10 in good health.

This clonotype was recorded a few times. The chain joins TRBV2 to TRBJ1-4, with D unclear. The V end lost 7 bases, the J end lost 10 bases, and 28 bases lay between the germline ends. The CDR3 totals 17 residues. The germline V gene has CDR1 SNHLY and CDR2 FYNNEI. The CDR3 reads CASNQEGPNLSSRKLFF. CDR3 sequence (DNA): TGTGCCAGCAACCAAGAAGGGCCCAACCTATCGTCCAGAAAACTGTTTTTT.

The CDR3 here is CATSRDQQTEETQYF. CDR3 sequence (DNA): TGTGCCACCAGCAGAGATCAACAGACAGAGGAGACCCAGTACTTC. The V gene is TRBV15, the J gene TRBJ2-5, with TRBD1 as a possible D gene (5 bases). This CDR3 region has 15 residues. V was trimmed by 0 bases and J by 5 bases, leaving 13 bases between them. Germline V lookup: CDR1 LNHNV, CDR2 YYDKDF (reference sequence).

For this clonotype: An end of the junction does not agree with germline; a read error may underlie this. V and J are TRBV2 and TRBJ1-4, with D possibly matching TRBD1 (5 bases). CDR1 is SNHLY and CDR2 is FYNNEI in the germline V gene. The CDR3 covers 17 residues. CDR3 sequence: CASSDPTWEGRGEELFF. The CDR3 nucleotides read TGTGCCAGCAGTGACCCAACGTGGGAGGGGCGCGGTGAAGAACTGTTTTTT.

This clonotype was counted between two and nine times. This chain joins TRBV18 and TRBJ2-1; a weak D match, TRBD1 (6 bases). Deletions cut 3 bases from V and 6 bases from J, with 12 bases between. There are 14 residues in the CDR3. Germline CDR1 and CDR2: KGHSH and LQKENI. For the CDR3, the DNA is TGTGCCAGCTCACCGGCTGGACAGTTCAATGAGCAGTTCTTC. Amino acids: CASSPAGQFNEQFF.

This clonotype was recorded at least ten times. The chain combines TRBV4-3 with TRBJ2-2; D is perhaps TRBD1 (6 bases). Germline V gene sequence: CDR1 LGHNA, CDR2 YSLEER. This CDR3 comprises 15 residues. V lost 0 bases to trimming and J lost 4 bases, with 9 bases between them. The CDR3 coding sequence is TGCGCCAGCAGCCAAGACAGGGGTAGCACCGGGGAGCTGTTTTTT. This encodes CASSQDRGSTGELFF.

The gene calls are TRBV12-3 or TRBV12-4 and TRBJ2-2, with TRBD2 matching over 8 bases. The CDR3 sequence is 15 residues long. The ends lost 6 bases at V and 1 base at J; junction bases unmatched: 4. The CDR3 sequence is CASRRLARNTGELFF. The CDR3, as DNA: TGTGCCAGCAGACGACTAGCGAGGAACACCGGGGAGCTGTTTTTT.

The CDR3 DNA reads as TGCAGTGCTAGAGATCTAGACAGGGGGCGGTCGAACTATGGCTACACCTTC. Its protein is CSARDLDRGRSNYGYTF. The V gene is TRBV20-1, the J gene TRBJ1-2; 10 bases fit TRBD1. V gave up 0 bases and J gave up 2 bases; unmatched junction bases: 9. Germline V lookup: CDR1 DFQATT, CDR2 SNEGSKA (reference sequence). This CDR3 spans 17 amino acids.

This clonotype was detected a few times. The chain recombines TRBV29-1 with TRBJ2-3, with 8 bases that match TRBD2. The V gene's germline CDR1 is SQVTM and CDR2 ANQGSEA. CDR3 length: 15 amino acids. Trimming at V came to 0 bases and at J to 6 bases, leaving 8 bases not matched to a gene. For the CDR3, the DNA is TGCAGCGTTGAAGATGGACTAGCCCTCCCGGATACGCAGTATTTT. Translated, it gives CSVEDGLALPDTQYF.

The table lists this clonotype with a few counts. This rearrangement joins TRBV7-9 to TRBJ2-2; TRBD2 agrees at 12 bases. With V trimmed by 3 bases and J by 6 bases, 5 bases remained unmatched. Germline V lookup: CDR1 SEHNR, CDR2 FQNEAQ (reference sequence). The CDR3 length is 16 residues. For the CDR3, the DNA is TGTGCCAGCAGCTTTCTAGCGGGAGGGCCCTCCGGGGAGCTGTTTTTT. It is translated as CASSFLAGGPSGELFF.

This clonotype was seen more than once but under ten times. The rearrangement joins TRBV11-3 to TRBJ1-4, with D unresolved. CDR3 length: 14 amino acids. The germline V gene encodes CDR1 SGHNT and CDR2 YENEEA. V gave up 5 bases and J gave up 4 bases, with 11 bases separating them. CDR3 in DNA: TGTGCCAGCAGCCTCGGGTCGGATAATGAAAAACTGTTTTTT. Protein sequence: CASSLGSDNEKLFF.

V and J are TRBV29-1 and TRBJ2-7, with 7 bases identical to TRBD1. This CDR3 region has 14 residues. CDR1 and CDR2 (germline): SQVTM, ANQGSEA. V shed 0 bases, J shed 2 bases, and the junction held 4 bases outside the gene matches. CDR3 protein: CSVEDSTGAYEQYF. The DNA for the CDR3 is TGCAGCGTTGAAGATTCTACAGGGGCCTACGAGCAGTACTTC.

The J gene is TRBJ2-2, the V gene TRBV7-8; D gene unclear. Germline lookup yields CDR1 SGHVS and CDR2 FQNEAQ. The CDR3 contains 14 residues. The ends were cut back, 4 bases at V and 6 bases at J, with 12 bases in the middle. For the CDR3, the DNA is TGTGCCAGCAGCTCCGGGTCGACGGCCGGGGAGCTGTTTTTT. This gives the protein CASSSGSTAGELFF. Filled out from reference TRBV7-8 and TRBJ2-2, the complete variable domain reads GAGVSQSPRYKVAKRGQDVALRCDPISGHVSLFWYQQALGQGPEFLTYFQNEAQLDKSGLPSDRFFAERPEGSVSTLKIQRTQQEDSAVYLCASSSGSTAGELFFGEGSRLTVL.

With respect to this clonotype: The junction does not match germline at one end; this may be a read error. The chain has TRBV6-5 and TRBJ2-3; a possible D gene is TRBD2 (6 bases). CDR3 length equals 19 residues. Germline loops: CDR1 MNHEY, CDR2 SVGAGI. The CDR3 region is CASSYSMAGSGTSTDTEYF. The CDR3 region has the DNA TGTGCCAGCAGTTACTCGATGGCGGGCAGCGGAACTAGCACAGATACGGAGTATTTT.

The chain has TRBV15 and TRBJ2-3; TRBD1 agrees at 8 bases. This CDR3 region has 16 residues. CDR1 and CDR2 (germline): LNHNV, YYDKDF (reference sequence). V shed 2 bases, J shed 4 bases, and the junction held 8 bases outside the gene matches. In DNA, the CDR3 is TGTGCCACCAGCAGACACCGGGACAGGTGGTCAGATACGCAGTATTTT. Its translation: CATSRHRDRWSDTQYF.

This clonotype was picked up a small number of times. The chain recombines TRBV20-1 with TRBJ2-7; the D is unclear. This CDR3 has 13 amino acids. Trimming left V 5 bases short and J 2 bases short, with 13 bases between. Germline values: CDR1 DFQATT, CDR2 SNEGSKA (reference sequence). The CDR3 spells CSAGNQATYEQYF. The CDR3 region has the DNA TGCAGTGCTGGAAACCAGGCTACCTACGAGCAGTACTTC.

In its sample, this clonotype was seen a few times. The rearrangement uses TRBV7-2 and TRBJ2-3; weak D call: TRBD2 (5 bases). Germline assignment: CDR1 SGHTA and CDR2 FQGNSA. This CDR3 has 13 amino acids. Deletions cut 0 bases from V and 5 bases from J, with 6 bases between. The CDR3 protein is CASSLAAGDTQYF. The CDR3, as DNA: TGTGCCAGCAGCTTAGCGGCGGGAGATACGCAGTATTTT.

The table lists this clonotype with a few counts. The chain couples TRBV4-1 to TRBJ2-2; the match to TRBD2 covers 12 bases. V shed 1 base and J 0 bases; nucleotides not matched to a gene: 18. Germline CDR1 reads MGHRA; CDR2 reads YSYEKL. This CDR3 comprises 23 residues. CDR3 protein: CASSQARGVPGLAGGANTGELFF. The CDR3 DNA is TGCGCCAGCAGCCAAGCAAGAGGGGTGCCTGGGCTAGCGGGAGGGGCGAACACCGGGGAGCTGTTTTTT.

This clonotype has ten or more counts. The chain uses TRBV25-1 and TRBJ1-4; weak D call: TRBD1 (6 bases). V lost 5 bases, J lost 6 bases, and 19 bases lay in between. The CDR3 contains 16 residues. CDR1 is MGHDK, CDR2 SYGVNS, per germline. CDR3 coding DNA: TGTGCCAGCAGTACTAAACCTGGGGGCGCGGATGAAAAACTGTTTTTT. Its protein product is CASSTKPGGADEKLFF.

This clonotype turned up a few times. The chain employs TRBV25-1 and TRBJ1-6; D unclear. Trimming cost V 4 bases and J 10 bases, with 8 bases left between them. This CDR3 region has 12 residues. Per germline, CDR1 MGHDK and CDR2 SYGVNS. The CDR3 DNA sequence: TGTGCCAGCAGTGGGACGAGGTCACCCCTCCACTTT. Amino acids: CASSGTRSPLHF.

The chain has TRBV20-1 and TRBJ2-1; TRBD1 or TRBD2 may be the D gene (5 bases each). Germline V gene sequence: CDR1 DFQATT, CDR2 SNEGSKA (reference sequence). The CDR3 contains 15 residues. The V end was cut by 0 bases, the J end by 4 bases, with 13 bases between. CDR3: CSAREPPGAYNEQFF. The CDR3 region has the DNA TGCAGTGCTAGAGAACCTCCCGGGGCGTACAATGAGCAGTTCTTC.

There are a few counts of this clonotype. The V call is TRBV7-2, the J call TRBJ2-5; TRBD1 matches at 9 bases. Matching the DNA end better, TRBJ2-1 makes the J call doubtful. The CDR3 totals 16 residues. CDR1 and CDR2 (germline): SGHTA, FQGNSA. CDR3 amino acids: CASSWWFRQGDNEQFF. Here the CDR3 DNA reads TGTGCCAGCAGCTGGTGGTTCAGACAGGGGGACAATGAGCAGTTCTTC.

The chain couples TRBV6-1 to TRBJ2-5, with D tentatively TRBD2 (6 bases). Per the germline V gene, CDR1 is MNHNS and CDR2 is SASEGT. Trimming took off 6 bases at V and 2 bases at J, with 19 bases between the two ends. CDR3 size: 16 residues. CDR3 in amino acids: CASSPGTRPEQETQYF. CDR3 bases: TGTGCCAGCAGCCCCGGGACTCGACCCGAACAAGAGACCCAGTACTTC.

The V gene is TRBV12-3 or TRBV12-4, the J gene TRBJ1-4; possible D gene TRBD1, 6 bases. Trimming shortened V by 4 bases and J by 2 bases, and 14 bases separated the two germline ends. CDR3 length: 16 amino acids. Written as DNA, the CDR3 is TGTGCCAGCAGTTCCCGTTACAGGGAGACTAATGAAAAACTGTTTTTT. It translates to CASSSRYRETNEKLFF.

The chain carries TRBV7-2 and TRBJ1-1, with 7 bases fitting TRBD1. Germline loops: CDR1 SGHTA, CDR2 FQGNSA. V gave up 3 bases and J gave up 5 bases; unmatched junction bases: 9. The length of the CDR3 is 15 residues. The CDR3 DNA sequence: TGTGCCAGCAGCTTGCCAGGGGGAAGAGGGACTGAAGCTTTCTTT. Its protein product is CASSLPGGRGTEAFF.

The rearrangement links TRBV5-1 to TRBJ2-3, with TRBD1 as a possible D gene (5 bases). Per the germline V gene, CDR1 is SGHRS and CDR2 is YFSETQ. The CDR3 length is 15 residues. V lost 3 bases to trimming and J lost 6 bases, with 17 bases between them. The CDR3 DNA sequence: TGCGCCAGCAGCTCCGGCAGGGCGGTGCCGGATACGCAGTATTTT. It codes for CASSSGRAVPDTQYF.